This T cell receptor (beta chain) was documented in a study of cytomegalovirus exposure and HLA in healthy donors (dated by TCRdb to 2016 to 2017). Regarding the study in general: According to an earlier analysis of a few hundred of the donors, about 170 million T cells yielded 90 million to 130 million unique TCR beta sequences and 276 Gb of sequence data. The later analysis used no new phenotypic data to find candidate immune exposures, relying instead on TCR beta sequences and their occurrence across donors. High-throughput TCR immunosequencing, statistical association of individual TCRs with disease status, and machine learning were combined to predict cytomegalovirus infection status. The study aimed to test whether cataloging public T cell receptors could reveal signatures of past pathogen exposure. Using immunosequencing, the study profiled T cell repertoires from around 680 subjects and related those repertoires to cytomegalovirus serostatus. Alongside the repertoire data, information on donor age, sex, ethnicity and CMV serostatus was compiled. A later genetic analysis used genome-wide SNP genotypes for about 55% of the 666 donors, treating that subset as a discovery cohort. Typing coverage varied by locus: roughly 620-640 donors for A, B, C, DRB1 and DQB1; roughly 500 for DQA1; around 570 for DPA1; around 450 for DPB1. In a later analysis, previously published TCR beta repertoires from 550 to 750 donors were re-analyzed and high-resolution HLA genotyping was added so that TCR occurrence patterns could be studied. All discovery cohort repertoires had been generated on a single sequencing platform. About five DR-DQ haplotypes were handled as single units for association and clustering because linkage in the cohort was strong. Class I and class II HLA loci were covered by the typing at four-digit resolution. Along with the approximately 620-subject first cohort, a separate validation cohort of over 90 different subjects was used. An earlier analysis of approximately 500 of the donors applied high-throughput TCR beta sequencing to assess whether each TCR beta V gene segment acted as functional or pseudogenic. Among 300 to 500 genotyped donors of the cohort, an average of approximately 240,000 unique TCR beta nucleotide sequences was sequenced per donor, of which 15% to 20% were non-productive. An early release covering just under 650 HLA-typed donors comprised 250 to 350 gigabases of sequencing data and 65 million to 100 million unique TCR sequences. Of the 300 to 450 genotyped donors, 70% to 90% were placed in the genetic ancestry cluster associated with self-reported Caucasian donors.

Libraries were made using the immunoSEQ multiplex PCR assay. For the multiplex PCR, a mixture combining 60 forward primers for TCR Vbeta segments and 13 reverse primers for TCR Jbeta segments was used. The CDR3 region of rearranged TCR beta genes was amplified from genomic DNA with a multiplex PCR assay. The amplified TCR beta libraries were sequenced on the Illumina HiSeq System as 87-base-pair reads. The authors processed their data as follows. A later analysis tallied about 77 million unique TCR beta chains across the roughly 610 repertoires, and some 10 million of those chains were shared by two or more donors. Raw reads were error-corrected and collapsed into unique sequences by a nearest-neighbor algorithm in which closely related sequences were merged to remove PCR and sequencing errors. To assign V, D and J gene segments, CDR3 sequences were aligned to IMGT reference sequences. Each retained sequence needed at least a six-nucleotide match to both a V gene segment and a J gene segment. A rearrangement was called productive if the CDR3 had no stop codons and remained in frame with V and J, and every other rearrangement was called non-productive. Following IMGT convention, CDR3 was defined as the stretch from the second conserved V-encoded cysteine to the conserved J-encoded phenylalanine. In an earlier analysis of around 640 of the donors, sequences lacking an unambiguous match to a single V gene segment were excluded. An earlier analysis of a few hundred of the donors called V segments functional above 56.7% productive rearrangements and segregating when the between-donor standard deviation exceeded 5%. A statistical classification framework was built to diagnose cytomegalovirus status from the catalog of TCR beta chain sequences. V and J gene assignment, in a later analysis, came from comparing TCR nucleotide sequences with IMGT/GENE-DB human TR gene sequences. In a later analysis, CDR3 sequences and most-parsimonious VDJ recombination scenarios were assigned using the TCRdist pipeline. In a later analysis, each TCR beta chain was defined by its CDR3 amino acid sequence together with its V-gene family, and reads lacking a unique V-gene family were excluded. As a way to deal with suspected cross-contamination and a sequencing artifact, a later analysis dropped hundreds of nucleotide sequences that were highly shared and had low generation probability. In a later analysis, a clonal expansion index was calculated for each public chain from normalized within-repertoire ranks of inferred template counts. A later analysis computed generation probabilities with a VDJ recombination model fitted to out-of-frame rearrangements, and checked the results against IGoR. In a later analysis, hypergeometric tests were used to score TCR-TCR, TCR-HLA and TCR-CMV co-occurrence, with a repertoire-size bias correction applied to TCR pairs. In a later analysis, false discovery rates were estimated by permuting HLA or CMV assignments 20 times. In a later analysis, co-occurring TCRs were grouped with DBSCAN, and TCRdist sequence similarity was added when clustering was performed within HLA-allele-positive subsets. Repertoires with fewer than 30,000 or more than 120,000 public chains, plus five repertoires with anomalous nucleotide sharing, were excluded from co-occurrence clustering. Entries here come from immuneACCESS through TCRdb and include only in-frame sequences with V and J called. Some clones fail to appear in such tables; in the studies checked, an unresolved V gene covers under half of the shortfall, and the cause of the remainder is unknown. The V and J calls and clone size come from that table; D and trimming were worked out from the DNA. The sample table contains fewer than 200,000 clones; only one count was recorded for around 75% of them. The top ten clones comprise just under 5% of the sample.

The cohort consisted of approximately 690 healthy bone marrow donors. At the time of sampling, every cohort member was nominally healthy, though immune exposures that went unrecorded were likely present. The donor tested CMV seronegative and was one of the 352 seronegative cohort members. Every donor gave a peripheral blood sample, and the peripheral blood mononuclear cells from that sample were used for TCR beta sequencing. Genomic DNA extraction from the blood cell samples was performed with the Qiagen DNeasy Blood Extraction Kit. Beyond this particular receptor, the publication reports: Linkage disequilibrium might explain the correlated functional status among segregating V segments, but an unknown experimental factor could not be excluded. The study listed approximately 150 TCR beta chains as associated with cytomegalovirus. A later genetic analysis reported fewer N-insertions in productive TCRs among donors in an Asian-associated ancestry cluster than the roughly 700-donor mean. The cohort was sequenced for TCR beta chains only, and without alpha or paired-chain data the features that could be detected were limited. In a later analysis, some 17,000 TCR beta sequences were associated with specific HLA alleles at a false discovery rate of 0.05. Because some donors lacked HLA typing at each locus, the association tests relied only on the typed subset. CMV serostatus was the only immune exposure information available for the cohort. According to a later analysis, parvovirus B19, influenza, CMV and Epstein-Barr virus appeared linked to several top co-occurrence clusters. Presence/absence analyses assumed roughly uniform sequencing depth across donors, an assumption that may not hold. A later analysis found that most CMV-associated TCR beta chains appeared HLA-restricted, with HLA associations seemingly driven largely by CMV exposure. In a later analysis, TCR association rates were found to vary across HLA loci, with the most associated TCRs seen for DRB1 alleles and the fewest for HLA-C alleles. A later genetic analysis associated a missense DCLRE1C variant with V-gene and J-gene trimming of TCR beta chains, and an independent cohort replicated the association. Most TCR sequences were observed very rarely across donors, whereas some public TCRs were present in many individuals. A few of the identified cytomegalovirus-associated TCR beta chains were confirmed in vitro to be specific for cytomegalovirus antigens. When HLA alleles, especially DR and DQ, strongly co-occurred, attributing TCR associations to individual alleles was difficult. Broadly in line with IMGT annotations, most TCR beta V segments showed up in productive rearrangements about 87% or about 30% of the time in an earlier analysis of around 550 of the donors. In a later analysis, HLA-associated TCR beta chains were found to be more clonally expanded and to have lower generation probabilities than equally common non-associated chains. Roughly 15 rarely observed V segments, including chromosome 9 orphons, were excluded from the earlier analysis of 550 to 700 of the donors because counts were too low. The authors suggested that the approach could potentially be extended to other disease states and immunological phenotypes. A further reported finding was that TCR beta sequences accurately predicted the HLA-A and HLA-B alleles for most subjects in the first cohort. The classifier was reported to diagnose cytomegalovirus status with high specificity and sensitivity in both the original cohort and the validation cohort. A group of highly shared sequence variants was considered likely to be a technical artifact of the sequencing pipeline.

A remark on this clone: This clone's antigen is unknown. Base qualities were left out, and no much larger clone turns up one base away.

This sequence originates from a male donor in good health and CMV-seronegative. The sequenced sample consisted of PBMCs.

Here is the DNA: TGTGCCAGCAGCCCTACCCGCCTGTCGACTGCAAACCAAGAGACCCAGTACTTC. It specifies CASSPTRLSTANQETQYF. Recombination connected TRBV7-8 to TRBJ2-5; no D gene is confidently identified. Cut back by 5 bases and 0 bases, the V and J ends lie 22 bases apart. Spanning cysteine to phenylalanine, the CDR3 consists of 18 amino acids. This entry keeps only the CDR3 DNA: 54 bases, framed from base 1. Based on the germline V gene, the CDR1 and CDR2 sequences are SGHVS and FQNEAQ.